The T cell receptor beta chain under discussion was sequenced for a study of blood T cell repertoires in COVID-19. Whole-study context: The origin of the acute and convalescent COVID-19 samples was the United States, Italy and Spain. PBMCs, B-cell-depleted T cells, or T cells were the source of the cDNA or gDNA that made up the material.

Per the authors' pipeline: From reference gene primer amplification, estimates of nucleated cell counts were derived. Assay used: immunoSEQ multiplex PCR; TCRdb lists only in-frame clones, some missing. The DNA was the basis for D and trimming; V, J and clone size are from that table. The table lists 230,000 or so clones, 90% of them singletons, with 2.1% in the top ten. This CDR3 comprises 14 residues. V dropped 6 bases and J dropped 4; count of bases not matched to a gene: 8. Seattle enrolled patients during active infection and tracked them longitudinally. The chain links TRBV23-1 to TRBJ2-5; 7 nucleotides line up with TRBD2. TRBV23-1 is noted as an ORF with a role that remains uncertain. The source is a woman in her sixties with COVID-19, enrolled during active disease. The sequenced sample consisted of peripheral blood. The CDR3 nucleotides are TGCGCCAGCAGGCTAACGGGGGGAGGAGAGACCCAGTACTTC. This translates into CASRLTGGGETQYF.